What follows is one T cell receptor (beta chain) and its context. This sample was included in a study of circulating and synovial CD4+ cells in juvenile arthritis. The protocol was immunoSEQ multiplex PCR, while the TCRdb copy is restricted to in-frame clones and leaves out a portion. The sample consists of about 32,000 clones, about 95% of them appearing once. CDR3 length: 16 residues. Per germline, CDR1 MGHDK and CDR2 SYGVNS. V was trimmed by 0 bases and J by 9 bases, leaving 19 bases between them. The chain recombines TRBV25-1 with TRBJ2-3; tentative D call: TRBD2 (5 bases). The source is a human donor with juvenile idiopathic arthritis. The material sequenced was CD4+ T cells from blood. CDR3 bases: TGTGCCAGCAGTGAATATAGTCGGACTCTCGAACTGACGCAGTATTTT. Its translation: CASSEYSRTLELTQYF.